This entry lists 24 T cell receptor beta chains sequenced from one sample in a study of blood T cell repertoires in COVID-19. Generated by immunoSEQ multiplex PCR, the TCRdb table keeps only in-frame clones and is missing some. The top ten hold less than 7.5% of the sample, which has about 100,000 clones, 88% seen once. What was sequenced was peripheral blood. These receptors originate from a woman in her sixties or seventies with acute or convalescent COVID-19.

The V gene is TRBV7-2, the J gene TRBJ2-2; D not certain. The CDR3 runs to 14 residues. Trimming stripped 1 base from V and 6 bases from J, with 9 bases between. CDR1 and CDR2 (germline): SGHTA, FQGNSA. The CDR3: CASSLVASAGELFF. In nucleotides, the CDR3 is TGTGCCAGCAGCTTAGTGGCCAGCGCCGGGGAGCTGTTTTTT.

The chain links TRBV19 to TRBJ2-3, with D unclear. Germline CDR1 LNHDA, CDR2 SQIVND (reference sequence). The V gene lost 0 bases and the J gene lost 12 bases, with 16 bases spanning the gap. This CDR3 has 14 amino acids. The DNA for the CDR3 is TGTGCCAGTAGTATAGATCCTCCCTCTAACCGTCAGTATTTT. Amino acids: CASSIDPPSNRQYF.

This sequence joins TRBV14 and TRBJ1-1; D is unresolved. Germline V gives CDR1 SGHDN, CDR2 FVKESK. This CDR3 is 14 amino acids long. V dropped 0 bases and J dropped 9 bases, with 14 bases sitting between them. The CDR3 region is CASSQEVSGSQAFF. DNA of the CDR3: TGTGCCAGCAGCCAAGAAGTGTCAGGCTCCCAAGCTTTCTTT. Filled out from reference TRBV14 and TRBJ1-1, the complete variable domain reads EAGVTQFPSHSVIEKGQTVTLRCDPISGHDNLYWYRRVMGKEIKFLLHFVKESKQDESGMPNNRFLAERTGGTYSTLKVQPAELEDSGVYFCASSQEVSGSQAFFGQGTRLTVV.

This clone was observed once. V and J are TRBV27 and TRBJ1-6; weak D call: TRBD1 (6 bases). The CDR3 contains 12 residues. The germline CDR1 and CDR2 sequences are MNHEY and SMNVEV (reference sequence). V was trimmed by 6 bases and J by 10 bases, leaving 10 bases between them. The CDR3 nucleotides read TGTGCCAGCAGGCAGGGGTCGTCACCCCTCCACTTT. This sequence encodes CASRQGSSPLHF.

This sequence joins TRBV6-1 and TRBJ1-5, with unresolved D. There are 11 residues in the CDR3. V lost 2 bases to trimming and J lost 9 bases, with 5 bases between them. Germline-derived CDR1 and CDR2 are MNHNS and SASEGT. The CDR3 DNA reads as TGTGCCAGCAGTGAACTAGGGCCCCAGCATTTT. Its protein is CASSELGPQHF.

This sequence joins TRBV12-3 or TRBV12-4 and TRBJ1-1; perhaps TRBD1 as D (5 bases). V was trimmed by 0 bases and J by 8 bases, leaving 7 bases between them. The CDR3 is 12 residues long. The CDR3 nucleotides are TGTGCCAGCAGTTTAGCGCCAGGGGAAGCTTTCTTT. Protein product: CASSLAPGEAFF.

The table lists this clone with a count of one. The chain has TRBV9 and TRBJ1-1, with 7 bases identical to TRBD1. CDR1 is SGDLS, CDR2 YYNGEE, per germline. CDR3 size: 14 residues. Germline trimming cut 4 bases from V and 1 base from J; bases unmatched to any gene: 4. The DNA for the CDR3 is TGTGCCAGCAGCCCGGGACAGACGAACACTGAAGCTTTCTTT. It yields the protein CASSPGQTNTEAFF.

The rearrangement links TRBV6-5 to TRBJ2-7; 11 bases line up with TRBD2. The CDR3 covers 15 residues. Germline V gives CDR1 MNHEY, CDR2 SVGAGI. The J segment lost 1 base and the V segment lost 5 bases, leaving 4 bases of the junction unmatched. Here the CDR3 DNA reads TGTGCCAGCAGTCGCGGGACTAGCGGTTCCTACGAGCAGTACTTC. It codes for CASSRGTSGSYEQYF.

J is TRBJ2-2 and V is TRBV21-1; the table calls TRBD1, which could not be checked here. TRBV21-1 is a pseudogene. There are 19 residues in the CDR3. The DNA for the CDR3 is TGTGCCAGCGTGGGGGGCAGGGGGCCTTTAAGCGCGAACACCGGGGAGCTGTTTTTT. This codes for CASVGGRGPLSANTGELFF.

This clone was counted once. The DNA for the CDR3 is TGTGCCAGCAGTGAAGCGGCAGGGGGCGAGCAGTACGTC. It is translated as CASSEAAGGEQYV. V gene TRBV6-1 combines with J gene TRBJ2-7; TRBD1 aligns across 7 bases. Looked up from germline, CDR1 is MNHNS and CDR2 is SASEGT. Trimming cost V 0 bases and J 6 bases; bases outside gene matches: 2. This CDR3 region has 13 residues.

On this clone: An end of the junction differs from the germline gene, which may be a read error. The V call is TRBV3-1 (or the pseudogene TRBV3-2), the J call TRBJ2-6; TRBD2 matches 15 bases. CDR3 size: 19 residues. CDR1 LGHDT and CDR2 YNNKEL come from the germline V gene (reference sequence). The CDR3 is CARSRGLAGGSSGANVLTF. CDR3 DNA: TGTGCCCGCAGCCGAGGACTAGCGGGGGGGAGCTCTGGGGCCAACGTCCTGACTTTC.

The genes are TRBV29-1 and TRBJ1-1; D gene ambiguous. The CDR3 runs 12 residues. The V gene lost 4 bases and the J gene lost 9 bases, with 15 bases spanning the gap. Germline V gene sequence: CDR1 SQVTM, CDR2 ANQGSEA. CDR3 DNA sequence: TGCAGCGTTGCAGGCTCGTCCCATCAAGCTTTCTTT. Translation: CSVAGSSHQAFF.

This rearrangement joins TRBV27 to TRBJ2-3, with TRBD2 matching over 9 bases. This CDR3 is built from 15 residues. V shed 4 bases, J shed 6 bases, and the junction held 8 bases outside the gene matches. Germline V gene sequence: CDR1 MNHEY, CDR2 SMNVEV (reference sequence). The CDR3 DNA sequence: TGTGCCAGCAGTTCTTTAGCGGGAGTTTCGGATACGCAGTATTTT. Its protein is CASSSLAGVSDTQYF.

The chain combines TRBV13 with TRBJ2-6; 7 bases match TRBD1. Germline V gene data show CDR1 as PRHDT and CDR2 as FYEKMQ (reference sequence). The V segment lost 5 bases and the J segment 2 bases; nucleotides outside the gene matches: 6. The CDR3 spans 16 residues. CDR3 residues: CASSHSQGTGANVLTF. CDR3 nucleotides: TGTGCCAGCAGCCACTCACAGGGGACTGGGGCCAACGTCCTGACTTTC.

The V and J genes are TRBV14 and TRBJ1-1, with D hard to call. V lost 4 bases, J lost 6 bases, and 15 bases lay in between. CDR3 length equals 14 residues. Germline V gives CDR1 SGHDN, CDR2 FVKESK. CDR3 DNA sequence: TGTGCCAGCAGCCTGGGCAATCCCTGGGCTGAAGCTTTCTTT. Amino acids: CASSLGNPWAEAFF.

This clone was seen just once. The chain carries TRBV29-1 and TRBJ2-7, with a tentative D call TRBD2 (5 bases). The ends were cut back, 7 bases at V and 7 bases at J, with 20 bases in the middle. The CDR3 length is 13 residues. Per the germline V gene, CDR1 is SQVTM and CDR2 is ANQGSEA. The CDR3 bases are TGCAGCGCCGCAGCGGATGCCACGGGGGAGCAGTACTTC. This gives the protein CSAAADATGEQYF.

V and J are TRBV6-5 and TRBJ1-1, with 9 bases lining up with TRBD1. The CDR3 runs 14 residues. V shed 6 bases and J 5 bases; nucleotides not matched to a gene: 7. CDR1 and CDR2 (germline): MNHEY, SVGAGI. CDR3 protein: CASRIQDRGTEAFF. In nucleotides, the CDR3 is TGTGCCAGCAGGATCCAGGACAGGGGTACTGAAGCTTTCTTT.

With regard to this clone: Other DNA sequences in this sample translate to the same CDR3. The chain has TRBV18 and TRBJ1-6; 11 bases match TRBD1. V lost 4 bases, J lost 9 bases, and 2 bases stayed unmatched. This CDR3 comprises 14 residues. Germline lookup yields CDR1 KGHSH and CDR2 LQKENI. The CDR3 nucleotides are TGTGCCAGCTCACTCGGACAGGGGGCTTCACCCCTCCACTTT. Protein sequence: CASSLGQGASPLHF.

Note on this clone: The junction does not match germline at one end; this may be a read error. The chain combines TRBV7-7 with TRBJ2-7; 7 bases are a match to TRBD1. The V gene's germline CDR1 is SSHAT and CDR2 FNYEAQ (reference sequence). The CDR3 runs to 22 residues. The CDR3 DNA sequence: TGTGCTAGCAGCTTATTATGGGCGAGGGGACAGCCGGAAAACGTAAGCTCCTACGAGCAGTACTTC. It translates to CASSLLWARGQPENVSSYEQYF.

Regarding this clone: Other DNA variants within this sample encode the same CDR3. The chain is built from TRBV29-1 and TRBJ2-7; 8 positions agree with TRBD1. This CDR3 is built from 13 residues. Germline lookup yields CDR1 SQVTM and CDR2 ANQGSEA. V shed 6 bases, J shed 0 bases, and the junction held 4 bases outside the gene matches. Here the CDR3 reads CSVDGQGSYEQYF. For the CDR3, the DNA is TGCAGCGTCGATGGACAGGGCTCCTACGAGCAGTACTTC.

This clone has a single count. The CDR3 is CASSSQGAREQYV. CDR3 DNA sequence: TGTGCCAGCAGTAGCCAGGGGGCGCGCGAGCAGTACGTC. This sequence joins TRBV6-2 or TRBV6-3 and TRBJ2-7; TRBD1 aligns across 8 bases. Trimming removed 5 bases from V and 6 bases from J; junction bases left unmatched: 6. Germline CDR1 reads MNHEY; CDR2 reads SVGEGT. The CDR3 consists of 13 residues.

The chain links TRBV14 to TRBJ1-6; D unclear. The CDR3 contains 13 residues. Trimming took off 2 bases at V and 13 bases at J, with 12 bases between the two ends. Germline values: CDR1 SGHDN, CDR2 FVKESK. CDR3 DNA sequence: TGTGCCAGCAGCCAAATGACACGCGGGCCCCTCCACTTT. It encodes CASSQMTRGPLHF.

The chain is built from TRBV5-1 and TRBJ2-1; TRBD2 agrees at 10 bases. The CDR3 runs 17 residues. The germline gives CDR1 SGHRS, CDR2 YFSETQ. Germline trimming cut 4 bases from V and 6 bases from J; bases unmatched to any gene: 13. Here the CDR3 DNA reads TGCGCCAGCAGCCCTATGCCCCTAGCGGGAGTACGCAATGAGCAGTTCTTC. Translating gives CASSPMPLAGVRNEQFF.

This chain joins TRBV5-8 and TRBJ1-1; D unresolved. This CDR3 is built from 14 residues. The V gene lost 4 bases and the J gene lost 1 base, with 11 bases spanning the gap. From germline, CDR1 is SGHTS and CDR2 YDEGEE. CDR3 nucleotides: TGTGCCAGCAGCCCGGAGCGAGCGAACACTGAAGCTTTCTTT. Protein sequence: CASSPERANTEAFF.